This T cell receptor beta chain was observed in a study of neurological immune-mediated disorders. The V and J ends lost 6 bases and 8 bases, in that order; junction bases with no gene match: 12. The CDR3 consists of 15 residues. CDR1 and CDR2 from the germline V gene are SGHDT and YYEEEE. This sample's time point: longitudinal time-point 3. This clonotype was counted at least ten times. TCRdb called the 5' RACE reads again in MiXCR, with one record for every CDR3 protein. The sample shows tens of thousands of distinct CDR3 sequences, approximately 13% of them seen only once. V and J are TRBV5-6 and TRBJ2-1, with 9 bases matching TRBD2. This TCR was recovered from a man in his thirties or forties in good health. The sample taken for sequencing was PBMCs. This chain's CDR3 is CASIDRTSVGDEQFF. CDR3 sequence (DNA): TGTGCCAGCATCGACCGGACTAGCGTCGGGGATGAGCAGTTCTTC.